This TCR beta chain emerged from a study of a mutant IDH1 vaccine in newly diagnosed glioma (dated by TCRdb to 2020 to 2023). Concerning the study at large: Patients were given eight vaccinations, in weeks 1, 3, 5, 7, 11, 15, 19 and 23, which matched visits V03 through V10. Peripheral blood was drawn at six visits: V03 (baseline), V05, V07, V10, V12 and V13. Vaccination started 4-6 weeks after radiotherapy alone, or was given together with temozolomide cycles in the groups whose treatment included chemotherapy. Before enrollment, most patients had been given radiochemotherapy with temozolomide as standard therapy, while the rest had received either radiotherapy alone or temozolomide alone. For exploratory analyses, under 30 treated patients had longitudinal TCRB deep sequencing done wherever samples were available. Of the approximately 34 patients who were treated, 62.5% were male and approximately 40% were female, and the mean age was approximately 40 years. The investigation overall reported the following: It was noted by the authors that analyses of patient blood samples could not be reproduced owing to sample limitations. Selection of PBMC samples for TCRB deep sequencing was based on availability. Pseudoprogression appeared unrelated to alterations in the top peripheral T cell clonotypes detected by TCRB sequencing. Vaccine-induced immune responses across multiple MHC alleles were detected in approximately 94% of patients.

In the case of this clone: The clone's antigen remains unknown. Base qualities are not at hand, and no much larger clone is one base apart.

The time point label for this specimen denotes: week 5, during vaccination. Each vaccine dose was 300 ug of a 20-mer mutant IDH1 peptide in Montanide, given subcutaneously with topical imiquimod. The donors had newly diagnosed IDH1-mutant astrocytomas of WHO grade 3 or 4 that showed loss of nuclear ATRX. The samples were drawn from NOA16, a multicentre, single-arm, open-label phase I trial in Germany that tested a mutant IDH1 peptide vaccine in humans for the first time. Genomic DNA for TCRB sequencing was isolated from EDTA blood with the DNeasy Blood and Tissue Kit. Library preparation used the immunoSEQ multiplex PCR assay. Rearranged TCR beta chain sequences were amplified using the hsTCRB Kit according to the manufacturer's protocol. Sequencing of TCRB libraries was carried out on an Illumina MiSeq. Under the source paper's analysis protocol: The proprietary platform of the kit vendor was used for demultiplexing, trimming and gene mapping. Entries here come from immuneACCESS through TCRdb and include only in-frame sequences with V and J called. Some clones fail to appear in such tables; in the studies checked, an unresolved V gene covers under half of the shortfall, and the cause of the remainder is unknown. The DNA was the basis for D and trimming; V, J and clone size are from that table. The sample table contains 30,000 to 35,000 clones; only one count was recorded for 45% to 70% of them. The ten largest clonotypes hold approximately 11% of the sample.

Unmatched junction bases come to 5, with V trimmed by 5 bases and J by 0 bases. The CDR3 has 16 amino acids, counting the end cysteine and phenylalanine. Here the CDR3 DNA is all that survives: 48 bases in frame from base 1. Looking up the germline V gene yields CDR1 ENHRY and CDR2 SYGVKD. The TCR was taken from a woman between 18 and 30 years old with glioma. Here the chain combines TRBV10-3 and TRBJ2-1, with 9 junctional bases fitting TRBD2. Source: PBMCs, taken from a glioma patient whose treatment included an IDH1 peptide vaccine. The DNA sequence follows: TGTGCCATCAGTCGGACTAGCGAATCCTCCTACAATGAGCAGTTCTTC. Its protein is CAISRTSESSYNEQFF.